This entry describes one TCR beta chain. Survey level was the resolution at which the v3.0 immunoSEQ assay ran. Sequenced by immunoSEQ multiplex PCR; TCRdb stores in-frame clones only, minus some. Among more than 20,000 clones listed, just under 85% were seen once. Germline assignment: CDR1 MNHEY and CDR2 SVGAGI. Trimming at V came to 10 bases and at J to 3 bases, leaving 7 bases not matched to a gene. CDR3 length: 13 residues. The data belong to a study of long-term antiretroviral therapy in people with HIV. This TCR was recovered from a man younger than 35 with HIV. Sequencing was performed on unsorted PBMCs, taken 0.5 years after starting antiretroviral therapy. The chain carries TRBV6-5 and TRBJ2-7; 9 bases line up with TRBD1. The DNA of the CDR3 is TGTGCCACCTCCGGACAGGGGCGCTACGAGCAGTACTTC. Its translation: CATSGQGRYEQYF.